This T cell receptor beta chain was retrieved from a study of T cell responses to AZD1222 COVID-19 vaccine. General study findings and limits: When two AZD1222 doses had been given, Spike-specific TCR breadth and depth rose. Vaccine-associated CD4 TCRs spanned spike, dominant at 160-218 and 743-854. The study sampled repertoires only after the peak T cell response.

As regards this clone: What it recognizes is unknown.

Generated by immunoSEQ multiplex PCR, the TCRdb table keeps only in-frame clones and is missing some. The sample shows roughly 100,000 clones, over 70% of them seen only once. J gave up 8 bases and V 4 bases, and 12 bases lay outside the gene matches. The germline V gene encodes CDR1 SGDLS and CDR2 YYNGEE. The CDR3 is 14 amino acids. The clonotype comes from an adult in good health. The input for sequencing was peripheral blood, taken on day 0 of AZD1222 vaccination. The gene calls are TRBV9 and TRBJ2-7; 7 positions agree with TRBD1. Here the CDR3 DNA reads TGTGCCAGCAGCCCCGGGACAGCGTCGACTCAGCAGTACTTC. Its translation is CASSPGTASTQQYF.